This paragraph covers one TCR beta chain sequence. What it recognizes is unknown. Each CDR3 protein gets one entry after TCRdb re-called the PCR reads with MiXCR. The top ten hold about 5.3% of the sample, which has tens of thousands of distinct CDR3 sequences, 45% to 50% seen once. This CDR3 region has 12 residues. Germline CDR1 and CDR2: MDHEN and SYDVKM. The V gene lost 10 bases and the J gene lost 6 bases, with 14 bases spanning the gap. The sample originates from a study of vaccination and CD4 T cells after COVID-19. Study overall: For post-vaccine samples, collection took place a median about 75 days after dose two, ranging from 14 to 241. Findings and limits, study-wide: Convalescent patients had a median about 88% of post-vaccine SARS-CoV-2-reactive clones that were detected only after vaccination, not before it.

Described time point: late sampling 161 to 241 days after vaccination in a few convalescent patients. The chain links TRBV28 to TRBJ2-3, with unresolved D. The sample in question was CD4+ T cells from blood, obtained about 7 months after SARS-CoV-2 vaccination. This clonotype was obtained from a human donor who had recovered from COVID-19. CDR3 residues: CATSSSIDTQYF. CDR3 DNA: TGTGCCACCTCCTCGAGTATCGATACGCAGTATTTT.